The 27 T cell receptor beta chains below come from one sample, sequenced in a study of blood T cell repertoires in COVID-19. TCRdb's table, derived via immunoSEQ multiplex PCR, lists solely in-frame clones and lacks some. This sample carries hundreds of thousands of clones, nearly 90% of them seen once, and the ten largest clones take about 1.7%. Sequenced input: PBMCs or T cells enriched from blood (not recorded which). These receptors all come from a woman aged 18-30 years with acute COVID-19.

The chain links TRBV10-2 to TRBJ1-5; D ambiguous. The germline V and J ends were trimmed by 5 bases and 3 bases, with 20 bases remaining between them. This CDR3 region has 17 residues. Germline CDR1 is WSHSY and CDR2 is SAAADI. The CDR3 DNA sequence: TGCGCCAGCAGTCAGCTTGCCGGGAACTTATTCAATCAGCCCCAGCATTTT. Protein sequence: CASSQLAGNLFNQPQHF.

The CDR3 nucleotides are TGTGCCAGCCGATCGCCGGGCGGGAACTACAATGAGCAGTTCTTC. It encodes CASRSPGGNYNEQFF. The chain is built from TRBV7-2 and TRBJ2-1, with D possibly matching TRBD2 (6 bases). The germline V and J ends were trimmed by 8 bases and 3 bases, with 17 bases remaining between them. Germline CDR1 reads SGHTA; CDR2 reads FQGNSA. The CDR3 spans 15 residues.

The chain uses TRBV18 and TRBJ1-2; D might be TRBD1 (5 bases). Germline assignment: CDR1 KGHSH and CDR2 LQKENI. CDR3 length equals 14 residues. V lost 2 bases and J lost 4, with 11 bases in between. The CDR3: CASSPRQRPYGYTF. CDR3 in DNA: TGTGCCAGCTCACCAAGACAGAGACCCTATGGCTACACCTTC.

V gene TRBV7-2 combines with J gene TRBJ2-2, with 8 nucleotides matching TRBD2. After removal of 4 bases from V and 2 bases from J, the junction contained 15 bases not matched to a gene. The CDR3 contains 19 residues. The V gene's germline CDR1 is SGHTA and CDR2 FQGNSA. The chain's CDR3 is CASSSRIGAGGRNTGELFF. CDR3 bases: TGTGCCAGCAGCTCCCGAATCGGTGCGGGAGGACGAAACACCGGGGAGCTGTTTTTT.

For this clone: In the same sample, other DNA sequences code for this CDR3. CDR3 region: CASSLQGNYGYTF. For the CDR3, the DNA is TGTGCCAGCAGTCTACAGGGGAACTATGGCTACACCTTC. The chain links TRBV27 to TRBJ1-2; 7 bases agree with TRBD1. J gave up 2 bases and V 5 bases, and 2 bases lay outside the gene matches. The CDR3 runs 13 residues. Germline V gene data show CDR1 as MNHEY and CDR2 as SMNVEV (reference sequence).

This chain connects TRBV28 to TRBJ1-4, with a tentative D call TRBD1 (6 bases). The CDR3 totals 15 residues. The germline V gene has CDR1 MDHEN and CDR2 SYDVKM. The V end was cut by 5 bases, the J end by 5 bases, with 15 bases between. CDR3 region: CASSLTTGLNEKLFF. Written as DNA, the CDR3 is TGTGCCAGCAGTCTGACCACAGGGCTAAATGAAAAACTGTTTTTT.

The chain is built from TRBV5-1 and TRBJ1-2; 7 bases align to TRBD1. This CDR3 has 15 amino acids. CDR1 SGHRS and CDR2 YFSETQ come from the germline V gene. V trimming: 0 bases; J trimming: 4 bases; junction bases outside the gene matches: 6. The CDR3 sequence is CASSLEGAPGYGYTF. DNA for the CDR3: TGCGCCAGCAGCTTGGAGGGGGCGCCGGGCTATGGCTACACCTTC.

The chain recombines TRBV2 with TRBJ2-1; D might be TRBD2 (6 bases). The germline gives CDR1 SNHLY, CDR2 FYNNEI. Trimming stripped 1 base from V and 8 bases from J, with 15 bases between. There are 15 residues in the CDR3. The CDR3 nucleotides read TGTGCCAGCAGTGAAGGCCTCCTAGCGAGGGATGAGCAGTTCTTC. Its translation is CASSEGLLARDEQFF.

This clone was counted between two and nine times. The chain combines TRBV12-3 or TRBV12-4 with TRBJ2-1; D is perhaps TRBD2 (7 bases). The CDR3 length is 13 residues. V gave up 7 bases and J gave up 7 bases, with 14 bases separating them. CDR3 loop: CASTNGGHNEQFF. The CDR3 coding sequence is TGTGCCAGCACCAACGGGGGGCATAATGAGCAGTTCTTC.

The chain employs TRBV28 and TRBJ2-1; 9 bases align to TRBD1. Germline values: CDR1 MDHEN, CDR2 SYDVKM. The CDR3 runs to 14 residues. The V gene end was trimmed by 4 bases and the J gene end by 6 bases; junction bases not matched to a gene: 4. CDR3 protein: CASSYRGLSNEQFF. As DNA, the CDR3 is TGTGCCAGCAGTTACAGGGGGCTTTCCAATGAGCAGTTCTTC. Based on the CDR3 plus reference TRBV28 and TRBJ2-1, the full variable domain is DVKVTQSSRYLVKRTGEKVFLECVQDMDHENMFWYRQDPGLGLRLIYFSYDVKMKEKGDIPEGYSVSREKKERFSLILESASTNQTSMYLCASSYRGLSNEQFFGPGTRLTVL.

This chain links TRBV27 with TRBJ1-2; 9 nucleotides agree with TRBD1. J lost 4 bases, V lost 2 bases, and 5 bases had no gene match. The CDR3 extends over 15 amino acids. Germline lookup yields CDR1 MNHEY and CDR2 SMNVEV (reference sequence). CDR3 sequence: CASSLMGQGPYGYTF. In DNA, the CDR3 is TGTGCCAGCAGTTTAATGGGACAGGGTCCCTATGGCTACACCTTC.

This chain uses TRBV6-5 with TRBJ1-2; no clear D. The germline gives CDR1 MNHEY, CDR2 SVGAGI. This CDR3 is built from 15 residues. Between the trimmed V and J ends, which lost 4 bases and 3 bases, there was a span of 15 bases. CDR3 sequence reads: CASSFRPTTDYGYTF. The CDR3 coding sequence is TGTGCCAGCAGTTTCCGGCCAACTACGGACTATGGCTACACCTTC.

The rearrangement joins TRBV6-4 to TRBJ1-3; possible D gene TRBD1, 6 bases. The CDR3 consists of 15 residues. V was clipped by 4 bases and J by 0 bases, with 10 bases between them. Germline-derived CDR1 and CDR2 are MRHNA and SNTAGT. CDR3 in DNA: TGTGCCAGCAGTGCGACAGGCCTCTCTGGAAACACCATATATTTT. Protein sequence: CASSATGLSGNTIYF.

The chain is built from TRBV27 and TRBJ2-1; weak D call: TRBD2 (5 bases). Trimming stripped 1 base from V and 12 bases from J, with 10 bases between. Per germline, CDR1 MNHEY and CDR2 SMNVEV (reference sequence). This CDR3 is 12 amino acids long. CDR3 in amino acids: CASSLLAGPQFF. The CDR3 DNA reads as TGTGCCAGCAGTTTATTGGCGGGCCCGCAGTTCTTC.

V usage is TRBV2 and J usage is TRBJ2-7; TRBD2 aligns across 11 bases. There are 15 residues in the CDR3. Per the germline V gene, CDR1 is SNHLY and CDR2 is FYNNEI. Trimming took 7 bases from V and 4 from J; bases not matched to a gene: 9. CDR3 sequence (DNA): TGTGCCAGCAAGGAATATACTAGCGGGAGTTACGAGCAGTACTTC. Protein: CASKEYTSGSYEQYF. Full variable domain (outside the CDR3, taken from reference TRBV2 and TRBJ2-7): EPEVTQTPSHQVTQMGQEVILRCVPISNHLYFYWYRQILGQKVEFLVSFYNNEISEKSEIFDDQFSVERPDGSNFTLKIRSTKLEDSAMYFCASKEYTSGSYEQYFGPGTRLTVT.

The chain has TRBV5-1 and TRBJ2-5, with a tentative D call TRBD2 (6 bases). Germline CDR1 is SGHRS and CDR2 is YFSETQ. V lost 4 bases to trimming and J lost 2 bases, with 12 bases between them. CDR3 length equals 14 residues. The CDR3 DNA reads TGCGCCAGCAGCCTCGGCGGGGAGCAAGAGACCCAGTACTTC. This translates into CASSLGGEQETQYF.

This clone was counted once. This chain joins TRBV29-1 and TRBJ2-5; D unclear. V lost 3 bases, J lost 1 base, and 9 bases lay in between. Germline V gene data show CDR1 as SQVTM and CDR2 as ANQGSEA. The CDR3 is made up of 13 amino acids. This chain's CDR3 is CSVERQSQETQYF. In DNA form, the CDR3 reads TGCAGCGTTGAGAGGCAGAGCCAAGAGACCCAGTACTTC.

V and J are TRBV28 and TRBJ2-7; 7 positions match TRBD1. The CDR3 has 16 residues. The trim removed 8 bases at V and 5 bases at J, leaving 18 bases unmatched. Germline-derived CDR1 and CDR2 are MDHEN and SYDVKM. This CDR3 reads CASQGDVRDSLDEQYF. CDR3 coding DNA: TGTGCCAGCCAGGGCGATGTCCGGGACAGTCTGGACGAGCAGTACTTC.

J is TRBJ2-3 and V is TRBV5-1, with 8 bases fitting TRBD2. This CDR3 contains 15 residues. Germline V gene lookup returns CDR1 SGHRS and CDR2 YFSETQ. The V gene end was trimmed by 4 bases and the J gene end by 6 bases; junction bases not matched to a gene: 10. The CDR3 here is CASSNAVGGRDTQYF. CDR3 coding DNA: TGCGCCAGCAGCAATGCCGTGGGCGGGAGGGATACGCAGTATTTT. Variable domain in full (rest from reference TRBV5-1 and TRBJ2-3): KAGVTQTPRYLIKTRGQQVTLSCSPISGHRSVSWYQQTPGQGLQFLFEYFSETQRNKGNFPGRFSGRQFSNSRSEMNVSTLELGDSALYLCASSNAVGGRDTQYFGPGTRLTVL.

The rearrangement joins TRBV5-8 to TRBJ1-3; tentatively, D is TRBD1 (6 bases). Trimming left V 0 bases short and J 4 bases short, with 20 bases between. Germline V gene lookup returns CDR1 SGHTS and CDR2 YDEGEE. The CDR3 extends over 18 amino acids. The CDR3 is CASSLVLGAGIAGNTIYF. The DNA of the CDR3 is TGTGCCAGCAGCTTGGTCCTGGGGGCAGGCATCGCCGGAAACACCATATATTTT.

This chain connects TRBV25-1 to TRBJ1-5, with 8 bases that match TRBD1. The CDR3 length is 13 residues. Germline V gene sequence: CDR1 MGHDK, CDR2 SYGVNS. Unmatched junction bases numbered 0, after V lost 6 bases and J lost 2 bases. The CDR3 DNA is TGTGCCAGCAGGGGACAGGGCAATCAGCCCCAGCATTTT. Its protein is CASRGQGNQPQHF. Combining the CDR3 with reference TRBV25-1 and TRBJ1-5 gives the whole variable domain EADIYQTPRYLVIGTGKKITLECSQTMGHDKMYWYQQDPGMELHLIHYSYGVNSTEKGDLSSESTVSRIRTEHFPLTLESARPSHTSQYLCASRGQGNQPQHFGDGTRLSIL.

The J gene is TRBJ2-7, the V gene TRBV4-2; D remains unclear. The CDR3 is 14 residues long. Germline V gene lookup returns CDR1 LGHNA and CDR2 YNFKEQ. Deletions cut 0 bases from V and 0 bases from J, with 6 bases between. CDR3 sequence: CASSQDFGSYEQYF. Written as DNA, the CDR3 is TGTGCCAGCAGCCAAGATTTCGGCTCCTACGAGCAGTACTTC.

The genes are TRBV18 and TRBJ2-1; D call uncertain. The germline gives CDR1 KGHSH, CDR2 LQKENI. Between the trimmed V and J ends, which lost 4 bases and 5 bases, there was a span of 6 bases. The CDR3 has 12 residues. CDR3 in DNA: TGTGCCAGCTCACACGAGAACAATGAGCAGTTCTTC. Its translation: CASSHENNEQFF.

The J gene is TRBJ1-4, the V gene TRBV19; TRBD1 is a possible D gene (6 bases). The germline V and J ends were trimmed by 3 bases and 8 bases, with 16 bases remaining between them. The CDR3 runs to 15 residues. In germline, CDR1 is LNHDA, CDR2 SQIVND (reference sequence). The CDR3 loop reads CASSIWAGVREKLFF. The CDR3 region has the DNA TGTGCCAGTAGTATTTGGGCAGGGGTGCGCGAAAAACTGTTTTTT.

V usage is TRBV5-6 and J usage is TRBJ2-3; D remains unclear. The CDR3 length is 14 residues. Germline V gene data show CDR1 as SGHDT and CDR2 as YYEEEE. With 2 bases removed from V and 2 bases from J, the gap between germline ends came to 9 bases. Here the CDR3 DNA reads TGTGCCAGCAGCTTAAGATGGCACACAGATACGCAGTATTTT. Amino acid sequence: CASSLRWHTDTQYF.

The table lists this clone with a count of one. Other DNA sequences in this sample translate to the same CDR3. The chain employs TRBV18 and TRBJ1-1; no definite D call. V lost 3 bases, J lost 0 bases, and 5 bases lay in between. The CDR3 runs 13 residues. CDR1 KGHSH and CDR2 LQKENI come from the germline V gene. CDR3 sequence: CASSPLVNTEAFF. The DNA for the CDR3 is TGTGCCAGCTCACCTCTAGTGAACACTGAAGCTTTCTTT. Together with reference TRBV18 and TRBJ1-1, the CDR3 gives the full variable domain: NAGVMQNPRHLVRRRGQEARLRCSPMKGHSHVYWYRQLPEEGLKFMVYLQKENIIDESGMPKERFSAEFPKEGPSILRIQQVVRGDSAAYFCASSPLVNTEAFFGQGTRLTVV.

J is TRBJ1-4 and V is TRBV7-9, with D unresolved. Germline assignment: CDR1 SEHNR and CDR2 FQNEAQ (reference sequence). The CDR3 totals 14 residues. The V and J ends lost 4 bases and 2 bases respectively, with 8 bases between them. The DNA of the CDR3 is TGTGCCAGCAGCTACATATTGACTAATGAAAAACTGTTTTTT. This gives the protein CASSYILTNEKLFF.